Following are 28 T cell receptor beta chains from one sample sequenced in a study of cytomegalovirus exposure and HLA in healthy donors. The PCR was carried out with 60 Vbeta primers and 13 Jbeta primers. The assay was immunoSEQ multiplex PCR, and TCRdb's table has in-frame clones only and misses some. The sample gives about 94,000 clones, roughly four fifths of which show up once; around a tenth is in the top ten. Sequencing used PBMCs. These receptor sequences come from a human donor in good health.

This clone was counted once. The gene calls are TRBV5-1 and TRBJ2-7, with D uncertain. Per the germline V gene, CDR1 is SGHRS and CDR2 is YFSETQ. Trimming shortened V by 0 bases and J by 0 bases, and 7 bases separated the two germline ends. The CDR3 contains 14 residues. The CDR3, as DNA: TGCGCCAGCAGCTTGGGGCGGATCTCCTACGAGCAGTACTTC. Protein sequence: CASSLGRISYEQYF. The full variable domain, with the rest looked up from reference TRBV5-1 and TRBJ2-7, is KAGVTQTPRYLIKTRGQQVTLSCSPISGHRSVSWYQQTPGQGLQFLFEYFSETQRNKGNFPGRFSGRQFSNSRSEMNVSTLELGDSALYLCASSLGRISYEQYFGPGTRLTVT.

V is TRBV7-2 and J is TRBJ2-4; 11 nucleotides line up with TRBD2. The CDR3 consists of 18 residues. Trimming took 0 bases from V and 0 from J; bases not matched to a gene: 4. Germline V gene data show CDR1 as SGHTA and CDR2 as FQGNSA. This CDR3 reads CASSLARLAGLAKNIQYF. In DNA form, the CDR3 reads TGTGCCAGCAGCTTAGCCCGACTAGCGGGGCTAGCCAAAAACATTCAGTACTTC. The whole variable domain, remainder taken from reference TRBV7-2 and TRBJ2-4, is GAGVSQSPSNKVTEKGKDVELRCDPISGHTALYWYRQSLGQGLEFLIYFQGNSAPDKSGLPSDRFSAERTGGSVSTLTIQRTQQEDSAVYLCASSLARLAGLAKNIQYFGAGTRLSVL.

V and J are TRBV18 and TRBJ2-7; D remains unclear. The CDR3 is 13 residues long. V was trimmed by 2 bases and J by 2 bases, leaving 7 bases between them. The germline CDR1 and CDR2 sequences are KGHSH and LQKENI. The CDR3 sequence is CASSPRNTYEQYF. CDR3 in DNA: TGTGCCAGCTCACCAAGAAACACCTACGAGCAGTACTTC.

V gene TRBV6-1 combines with J gene TRBJ2-5, with 7 nucleotides matching TRBD1. V was pared by 4 bases and J by 4 bases, with 6 bases of the junction left unmatched. Germline assignment: CDR1 MNHNS and CDR2 SASEGT. The CDR3 sequence is 14 residues long. The CDR3: CASSVDRVPETQYF. The CDR3 DNA reads TGTGCCAGCAGTGTAGACAGGGTACCAGAGACCCAGTACTTC.

The chain combines TRBV7-9 with TRBJ1-1; 7 positions match TRBD1. V was clipped by 7 bases and J by 1 base; unmatched bases: 6. CDR1 is SEHNR and CDR2 is FQNEAQ in the germline V gene (reference sequence). CDR3 length: 14 residues. The CDR3 bases are TGTGCCAGCACCCCGGGACAGCAGAACACTGAAGCTTTCTTT. This translates into CASTPGQQNTEAFF.

The genes are TRBV5-1 and TRBJ1-2, with 8 bases that match TRBD1. CDR1 is SGHRS, CDR2 YFSETQ, per germline. The trim removed 4 bases at V and 4 bases at J, leaving 6 bases unmatched. The length of the CDR3 is 14 residues. CDR3: CASSTDRGGYGYTF. CDR3 in DNA: TGCGCCAGCAGCACCGACAGGGGAGGCTATGGCTACACCTTC.

This clone is a singleton in its sample. The chain links TRBV15 to TRBJ2-2; the D gene is possibly TRBD1 (7 bases). The CDR3 covers 17 residues. Germline CDR1 reads LNHNV; CDR2 reads YYDKDF (reference sequence). V lost 2 bases and J 7 bases, leaving 20 bases between the germline ends. CDR3 protein: CATSRSATGRFGGELFF. The CDR3 nucleotides are TGTGCCACCAGCAGATCCGCGACAGGGAGGTTTGGCGGGGAGCTGTTTTTT. The whole variable domain, filled in from reference TRBV15 and TRBJ2-2, reads DAMVIQNPRYQVTQFGKPVTLSCSQTLNHNVMYWYQQKSSQAPKLLFHYYDKDFNNEADTPDNFQSRRPNTSFCFLDIRSPGLGDTAMYLCATSRSATGRFGGELFFGEGSRLTVL.

This clone was seen only once. The chain employs TRBV6-5 and TRBJ1-5; D is perhaps TRBD1 (5 bases). The CDR3 spans 15 residues. The V gene lost 6 bases and the J gene lost 0 bases, with 12 bases spanning the gap. From germline, CDR1 is MNHEY and CDR2 SVGAGI. Here the CDR3 reads CASSQGVYSNQPQHF. The CDR3 coding sequence is TGTGCCAGCAGCCAGGGTGTATATAGCAATCAGCCCCAGCATTTT.

The chain is built from TRBV7-8 and TRBJ1-2; no clear D gene. The CDR3 loop spans 13 amino acids. V was shortened by 4 bases and J by 4 bases, with 10 bases between the two germline ends. Germline-derived CDR1 and CDR2 are SGHVS and FQNEAQ. The CDR3 loop is CASSSGLGYGYTF. The CDR3 coding sequence is TGTGCCAGCAGCTCGGGTTTGGGCTATGGCTACACCTTC.

This clone was counted only a few times. The V gene is TRBV25-1, the J gene TRBJ1-2, with 7 positions matching TRBD1. Germline assignment: CDR1 MGHDK and CDR2 SYGVNS. CDR3 length: 16 amino acids. V gave up 2 bases and J gave up 4 bases; unmatched junction bases: 10. For the CDR3, the DNA is TGTGCCAGCAGTGAACGAACAGGGGCGGGTCGCTATGGCTACACCTTC. It yields the protein CASSERTGAGRYGYTF.

This chain links TRBV19 with TRBJ1-5; weak D call: TRBD1 (6 bases). Germline CDR1 LNHDA, CDR2 SQIVND (reference sequence). The CDR3 loop spans 12 amino acids. Trimming left V 7 bases short and J 15 bases short, with 19 bases between. The CDR3, as DNA: TGTGCCAGTACTCGACGGGAGGGGGGACCGCATTTT. It yields the protein CASTRREGGPHF.

The chain employs TRBV5-1 and TRBJ2-1, with 9 bases that match TRBD1. Germline CDR1 reads SGHRS; CDR2 reads YFSETQ. The J segment lost 10 bases and the V segment lost 4 bases, leaving 6 bases of the junction unmatched. The CDR3 consists of 13 residues. The CDR3 protein is CASSRWGTGEQFF. The CDR3 coding sequence is TGCGCCAGCAGCCGCTGGGGGACAGGGGAGCAGTTCTTC.

The rearrangement uses TRBV6-5 and TRBJ1-2; D is possibly TRBD1 (6 bases). The germline gives CDR1 MNHEY, CDR2 SVGAGI. The CDR3 extends over 15 amino acids. The V and J ends lost 2 bases and 6 bases respectively, with 16 bases between them. The CDR3 coding sequence is TGTGCCAGCAGTTACCTAAGTTTAACAGGGCATGGCTACACCTTC. This sequence encodes CASSYLSLTGHGYTF.

The chain carries TRBV7-2 and TRBJ1-5; possible D gene TRBD1, 5 bases. The CDR3 sequence is 15 residues long. Looked up from germline, CDR1 is SGHTA and CDR2 is FQGNSA. V lost 2 bases and J 3 bases, leaving 11 bases between the germline ends. The CDR3: CASSLRGRDNQPQHF. CDR3 sequence (DNA): TGTGCCAGCAGCTTACGTGGCAGGGACAATCAGCCCCAGCATTTT.

The V and J genes are TRBV10-2 and TRBJ2-2, with 7 nucleotides matching TRBD2. The CDR3 extends over 15 amino acids. Per the germline V gene, CDR1 is WSHSY and CDR2 is SAAADI. V lost 6 bases and J lost 4; bases outside the gene matches: 8. The CDR3 DNA reads TGCGCCAGCAGGACGAGCGGGGTTAGCACCGGGGAGCTGTTTTTT. Residues: CASRTSGVSTGELFF.

V gene TRBV2 combines with J gene TRBJ1-6; 9 bases are a match to TRBD1. The CDR3 is made up of 16 amino acids. Per germline, CDR1 SNHLY and CDR2 FYNNEI. The junction had 5 bases not matched to a gene; V was cut back by 7 bases and J by 1 base. CDR3 loop: CASNLGQGSYNSPLHF. In DNA, the CDR3 is TGTGCCAGCAATTTGGGACAGGGATCCTATAATTCACCCCTCCACTTT.

This chain connects TRBV5-1 to TRBJ1-4; TRBD1 matches at 7 bases. This CDR3 has 13 residues. Germline CDR1 is SGHRS and CDR2 is YFSETQ. Trimming at V came to 4 bases and at J to 8 bases, leaving 5 bases not matched to a gene. The DNA for the CDR3 is TGCGCCAGCAGCGCCGACAGGGACGAAAAACTGTTTTTT. It encodes CASSADRDEKLFF.

CDR3 coding DNA: TGTGCCAGCAGCCCAGGACAGGGGTACTCTGGGGCCAACGTCCTGACTTTC. Protein sequence: CASSPGQGYSGANVLTF. The chain is built from TRBV7-6 and TRBJ2-6; 9 bases map to TRBD1. The germline gives CDR1 SGHVS, CDR2 FNYEAQ. CDR3 length: 17 residues. The V and J ends lost 5 bases and 0 bases, in that order; junction bases with no gene match: 5. Combining the CDR3 with reference TRBV7-6 and TRBJ2-6 gives the whole variable domain GAGVSQSPRYKVTKRGQDVALRCDPISGHVSLYWYRQALGQGPEFLTYFNYEAQQDKSGLPNDRFSAERPEGSISTLTIQRTEQRDSAMYRCASSPGQGYSGANVLTFGAGSRLTVL.

The V call is TRBV5-1, the J call TRBJ2-5, with D perhaps TRBD2 (6 bases). This CDR3 spans 13 amino acids. V was cut by 5 bases and J by 5 bases, with 13 bases left in between. Per germline, CDR1 SGHRS and CDR2 YFSETQ. CDR3 in DNA: TGCGCCAGCAGGGCGCGGGACTGGGAGACCCAGTACTTC. Translating it yields CASRARDWETQYF.

There are a few counts of this clone. CDR3 DNA: TGTGCCAGCAGCCTAGCGGGGAGGGAGACAGATACGCAGTATTTT. Protein: CASSLAGRETDTQYF. The rearrangement uses TRBV7-3 and TRBJ2-3; 9 positions match TRBD2. After removal of 5 bases from V and 3 bases from J, the junction contained 6 bases not matched to a gene. This CDR3 spans 15 amino acids. Germline V CDR1 and CDR2: SGHTA, FQGTGA.

The chain carries TRBV7-9 and TRBJ2-5, with TRBD1 as a possible D gene (6 bases). V was trimmed by 4 bases and J by 5 bases, leaving 17 bases between them. This CDR3 comprises 15 residues. CDR1 is SEHNR, CDR2 FQNEAQ, per germline (reference sequence). In DNA form, the CDR3 reads TGTGCCAGCAGCTACCGGGACATAATACCGGAGACCCAGTACTTC. It is translated as CASSYRDIIPETQYF.

The chain recombines TRBV27 with TRBJ2-7; 7 nucleotides line up with TRBD1. J was trimmed by 6 bases and V by 4 bases; bases with no gene match: 9. Per germline, CDR1 MNHEY and CDR2 SMNVEV (reference sequence). The CDR3 totals 14 residues. The CDR3 DNA reads as TGTGCCAGCAGTTCGTTGGGGTCAGGGGGCGAGCAGTACTTC. It yields the protein CASSSLGSGGEQYF.

J is TRBJ2-7 and V is TRBV7-9; 14 bases agree with TRBD2. The CDR3 contains 16 residues. The germline V gene has CDR1 SEHNR and CDR2 FQNEAQ (reference sequence). With V trimmed by 6 bases and J by 5 bases, 9 bases remained unmatched. The CDR3 loop is CASSRLAGGPGNEQYF. The CDR3 DNA reads TGTGCCAGCAGTCGACTAGCGGGAGGGCCGGGGAACGAGCAGTACTTC.

This clone was seen only once. This chain connects TRBV7-2 to TRBJ2-1, with 9 positions matching TRBD1. Germline CDR1 SGHTA, CDR2 FQGNSA. V shed 6 bases, J shed 4 bases, and the junction held 4 bases outside the gene matches. The CDR3 is 14 residues long. CDR3 DNA: TGTGCCAGCAGGCGGACAGGGGATTACAATGAGCAGTTCTTC. This encodes CASRRTGDYNEQFF.

This chain uses TRBV2 with TRBJ2-1; 9 nucleotides match TRBD2. J gave up 4 bases and V 4 bases, and 8 bases lay outside the gene matches. CDR3 length equals 16 residues. The germline V gene has CDR1 SNHLY and CDR2 FYNNEI. The CDR3 nucleotides are TGTGCCAGCAGTGGGACGGCGGGAGGGACATACAATGAGCAGTTCTTC. Protein: CASSGTAGGTYNEQFF.

The CDR3 protein is CASMVGTGVNEQFF. Written as DNA, the CDR3 is TGCGCCAGCATGGTGGGGACGGGAGTTAATGAGCAGTTCTTC. The gene calls are TRBV10-2 and TRBJ2-1, with TRBD2 as a possible D gene (6 bases). V lost 7 bases and J 7 bases, leaving 17 bases between the germline ends. This CDR3 is built from 14 residues. The germline CDR1 and CDR2 sequences are WSHSY and SAAADI.

The chain employs TRBV15 and TRBJ2-1; the D gene is possibly TRBD2 (6 bases). The CDR3 totals 12 residues. Trimming removed 6 bases from V and 9 bases from J, with 12 bases in between. CDR1 and CDR2 (germline): LNHNV, YYDKDF (reference sequence). The DNA of the CDR3 is TGTGCCACCAGGGAGAGCGGGTCTGAGCAGTTCTTC. The encoded protein is CATRESGSEQFF.

There are a few counts of this clone. This sequence joins TRBV28 and TRBJ1-4; D ambiguous. Germline loops: CDR1 MDHEN, CDR2 SYDVKM. Trimming pared 5 bases from V and 7 bases from J, leaving 17 bases between. CDR3 length equals 15 residues. This chain's CDR3 is CASSLPGGGPEKLFF. In DNA form, the CDR3 reads TGTGCCAGCAGTCTTCCGGGAGGCGGCCCTGAAAAACTGTTTTTT.